The clone carrying this TCR beta chain was detected once. Its antigen is unknown. The data belong to a study of radiotherapy plus CTLA-4 blockade in lung cancer. Trimming removed 6 bases at V and 1 base at J, with 4 bases between. The CDR3 consists of 12 residues. Germline V gene sequence: CDR1 SNHLY, CDR2 FYNNEI. The data were produced by immunoSEQ multiplex PCR, yet TCRdb's version contains in-frame clones alone and is incomplete. This sample has about 95,000 clones, with under 90% found just once. General observations from the study: It was early blood T cell clone dynamics, with interferon-beta, that reportedly best predicted response.

This TCR came from a human donor with non-small cell lung cancer who had stable disease on radiotherapy plus ipilimumab. V is TRBV2 and J is TRBJ1-5; D is ambiguous. Here the sequenced sample was peripheral blood, taken from a patient treated with radiotherapy plus ipilimumab. CDR3 sequence reads: CASRGSNQPQHF. The CDR3 nucleotides are TGTGCCAGCAGGGGAAGCAATCAGCCCCAGCATTTT.